This T cell receptor beta chain emerged from a study of identical twins. This clonotype was seen a handful of times. The antigen is unknown. Using its own MiXCR run on the 5' RACE reads, TCRdb lists one record per CDR3 protein. This table has some 900,000 distinct CDR3 sequences, about 12% appearing once. All of the donors were Caucasians in good health. Whole-study findings and limits: Out-of-frame TCR alpha sharing in monozygotic twins exceeded recombination model predictions.

The same sample was also studied in work on yellow fever vaccine responses in identical twins.

The source is a woman aged 18-35 years in good health. The material sequenced was PBMCs.

The CDR3 DNA is TGTGCCAGCAGTCCTCCCCCAGCGGGGTACAATGAGCAGTTCTTC. It specifies CASSPPPAGYNEQFF. The chain links TRBV28 to TRBJ2-1; 7 bases agree with TRBD2. Germline lookup yields CDR1 MDHEN and CDR2 SYDVKM. This CDR3 spans 15 amino acids. The J segment lost 4 bases and the V segment lost 5 bases, leaving 8 bases of the junction unmatched.